Each of the 10 T cell receptor beta chains below was sequenced from the same sample in a study of blood T cell repertoires in COVID-19. Assay used: immunoSEQ multiplex PCR; TCRdb lists only in-frame clones, some missing. Altogether over 130,000 clones are present, roughly 84% being singletons, with the ten largest covering approximately 8%. Sequencing used peripheral blood. These receptors were obtained from a human donor in a cohort sampled during active COVID-19.

The rearrangement uses TRBV6-5 and TRBJ2-7; D is possibly TRBD1 (5 bases). Trimming removed 8 bases at V and 2 bases at J, with 13 bases between. The V gene's germline CDR1 is MNHEY and CDR2 SVGAGI. This CDR3 is built from 13 residues. This chain's CDR3 is CASRPGPTYEQYF. CDR3 bases: TGTGCCAGCCGCCCAGGGCCGACCTACGAGCAGTACTTC.

V usage is TRBV3-1 (or the pseudogene TRBV3-2) and J usage is TRBJ1-2, with 8 bases identical to TRBD1. The CDR3 sequence is 14 residues long. V lost 6 bases and J lost 7; bases outside the gene matches: 10. CDR1 and CDR2 from the germline V gene are LGHDT and YNNKEL (reference sequence). The CDR3 spells CASRLSGGSVGYTF. For the CDR3, the DNA is TGTGCCAGCAGACTTTCAGGGGGCTCGGTTGGCTACACCTTC.

The rearrangement uses TRBV4-1 and TRBJ1-4; 8 nucleotides align to TRBD1. The CDR3 spans 16 residues. Per germline, CDR1 MGHRA and CDR2 YSYEKL. V dropped 9 bases and J dropped 8; count of bases not matched to a gene: 17. CDR3 in DNA: TGCGCCAGTAGCGTGGGCAGGGGGCGAATGGGGGAAAAACTGTTTTTT. Its protein product is CASSVGRGRMGEKLFF.

The chain is built from TRBV11-2 and TRBJ2-5; D may be TRBD2 (6 bases). Trimming took 11 bases from V and 1 from J, leaving 14 bases between them. This CDR3 comprises 13 residues. Germline V gives CDR1 SGHAT, CDR2 FQNNGV. The CDR3 coding sequence is TGTGCCTCGGGGCGGGGCCGCCAAGAGACCCAGTACTTC. It specifies CASGRGRQETQYF.

The chain joins TRBV6-1 to TRBJ2-2, with 8 bases matching TRBD1. Germline V gene data show CDR1 as MNHNS and CDR2 as SASEGT. With 3 bases clipped from V and 9 bases from J, the junction kept 9 bases outside the gene matches. CDR3 length: 15 residues. The CDR3 region is CASSDDRGSFRELFF. The CDR3 DNA sequence: TGTGCCAGCAGTGATGACAGGGGATCTTTCCGGGAGCTGTTTTTT.

The V gene is TRBV9, the J gene TRBJ1-3, with D unresolved. The ends were cut back, 4 bases at V and 0 bases at J, with 11 bases in the middle. Germline V gene sequence: CDR1 SGDLS, CDR2 YYNGEE. This CDR3 region has 15 residues. The CDR3 bases are TGTGCCAGCAGCCCCGCCCCCTACTCTGGAAACACCATATATTTT. This translates into CASSPAPYSGNTIYF.

This clone occurred a few times. This sequence joins TRBV18 and TRBJ1-5; D may be TRBD1 (5 bases). CDR1 is KGHSH and CDR2 is LQKENI in the germline V gene. The CDR3 contains 17 residues. V was pared by 3 bases and J by 0 bases, with 15 bases between. CDR3 residues: CASSPVAGWDSNQPQHF. The DNA of the CDR3 is TGTGCCAGCTCACCGGTGGCAGGGTGGGATAGCAATCAGCCCCAGCATTTT.

This clone has a single count. V is TRBV11-2 and J is TRBJ2-6; possibly TRBD1 for D (7 bases). The CDR3 contains 16 residues. Looked up from germline, CDR1 is SGHAT and CDR2 is FQNNGV. The ends were cut back, 5 bases at V and 2 bases at J, with 13 bases in the middle. The CDR3 region has the DNA TGTGCCAGCAGCGCGGGGACAGCCCCTGGGGCCAACGTCCTGACTTTC. Residues: CASSAGTAPGANVLTF.

This clone came up once. The gene calls are TRBV21-1 and TRBJ2-1; no DNA check was done on the table's D call, TRBD2. TRBV21-1 is tagged as a pseudogene. The CDR3 loop spans 15 amino acids. CDR3 in DNA: TGTGCCAGCAGCAAAGAGACTAGCGGGGGACGGGAGCAGTTCTTC. Translated, it gives CASSKETSGGREQFF.

V gene TRBV10-1 combines with J gene TRBJ2-2, with D unresolved. Trimming cost V 6 bases and J 0 bases, with 5 bases left between them. The CDR3 has 13 amino acids. CDR1 and CDR2 (germline): WNHNN, SYGVQD (reference sequence). The CDR3 sequence: CASRRTNTGELFF. CDR3 coding DNA: TGCGCCAGCAGGAGAACGAACACCGGGGAGCTGTTTTTT.